The rows below give T cell receptor beta chains drawn from one sample of a study of patients and donors after allogeneic stem cell transplantation. A single record per CDR3 protein comes from TCRdb applying MiXCR to the RT-PCR reads. The sample yields 410,000 or so distinct CDR3 sequences, around 15% seen once. What was sequenced was blood, either unsorted or a sorted T cell fraction (not recorded which). These receptors all stem from a human donor who was either an allogeneic HSCT recipient or a stem cell or donor lymphocyte infusion donor (not recorded which). It is not recorded whose cells these are; they may come from a transplant donor. Both conserved end residues are part of each CDR3. The D gene is left open where the match is weak. Clone size is stated in some rows and not others, as once, few, many or a class when expanded.

>TRBV5-1|few|TRBJ2-7|NA
TGCGCCAGCAGCTTACTCGATACCTACGAGCAGTACTTC
CASSLLDTYEQYF
>TRBV6-2/TRBV6-3|few|TRBJ1-5|TRBD1
TGTGCCAGCAGTTCGCGCGGACAGGGGGCTCAGCCCCAGCATTTT
CASSSRGQGAQPQHF
>TRBV25-1|few|TRBJ1-1|NA
TGTGCCAGCAGTGCAAATCCCTCCGACGGGAACACTGAAGCTTTCTTT
CASSANPSDGNTEAFF
>TRBV6-5|NA|TRBJ2-1|TRBD2
TGTGCCAGCAGTTTCTGGTCGGGACTAGCGGGGGATGAGCAGTTCTTC
CASSFWSGLAGDEQFF
>TRBV7-7|once|TRBJ2-7|NA
TGTGCTAGCAGCTTAACGGACAAGGCCTACGAGCAGTACTTC
CASSLTDKAYEQYF
>TRBV6-1|few|TRBJ2-1|NA
TGTGCCACCCAAAGATTACCCGCGGGGATTTACAATGAGCAGTTCTTC
CATQRLPAGIYNEQFF
>TRBV12-3/TRBV12-4|many|TRBJ1-3|NA
TGTGCCAGCGGCCAGGACTCTGGAAACACCATATATTTT
CASGQDSGNTIYF
>TRBV7-3|few|TRBJ1-2|NA
TGTGCCAGCAGCTTAGGCCGTCGGAGGGAGGAGGCCCCCTATGGCTACACCTTC
CASSLGRRREEAPYGYTF
>TRBV5-5|NA|TRBJ2-5|NA
TGTGCCAGCAGCCTGTTGGTGGAGACCCAGTACTTC
CASSLLVETQYF
>TRBV12-3/TRBV12-4|many|TRBJ1-2|NA
TGTGCCAGCAGTGAGAACACTTTTGGCTACACCTTC
CASSENTFGYTF
>TRBV29-1|NA|TRBJ1-1|NA
TGCAGCGCTACGGGTTACACTGAAGCTTTCTTT
CSATGYTEAFF
>TRBV9|few|TRBJ2-2|TRBD2
TGTGCCAGCAGCGTAGGACTAGCGGGGCGGAGGCTGAAGAACACCGGGGAGCTGTTTTTT
CASSVGLAGRRLKNTGELFF
>TRBV5-1|few|TRBJ2-3|NA
TGCGCCAGCAGCTTAGCTGGTGGGGGCGGCACAGATACGCAGTATTTT
CASSLAGGGGTDTQYF
>TRBV7-9|NA|TRBJ2-3|TRBD1
TGTGCCAGCAGCTCCACCCGACAGGGCCCAGATACGCAGTATTTT
CASSSTRQGPDTQYF
>TRBV6-1|few|TRBJ2-7|TRBD2
TGTGCCAGCAGCACCCTACGGAGCGGGAGAAGGGGCGAGCAGTACTTC
CASSTLRSGRRGEQYF
>TRBV4-2|NA|TRBJ1-2|NA
TGTGCCAGCAGCCAGGGGTCAAAAGCTAACTATGGCTACACCTTC
CASSQGSKANYGYTF
>TRBV30|few|TRBJ2-7|TRBD1
TGTGCCCGGGACAGGGATGGCGAGCAGTACTTC
CARDRDGEQYF
>TRBV7-9|NA|TRBJ2-7|TRBD1
TGTGCCAGCAGCTCAGATGCCGGGACAGGGAACTACGAGCAGTACTTC
CASSSDAGTGNYEQYF
>TRBV6-1|NA|TRBJ1-6|TRBD1
TGTGCCAGCAGAGGACAGGGGGCTACACCCCTCCACTTT
CASRGQGATPLHF
>TRBV9|NA|TRBJ2-3|NA
TGTGCCAGCAGCGTAGGGGGCTTTCCCACAGATACGCAGTATTTT
CASSVGGFPTDTQYF
>TRBV6-1|NA|TRBJ2-1|TRBD2
TGTGCCAGCAGTGGTCGGACTAGCGGGAGAAATGAGCAGTTCTTC
CASSGRTSGRNEQFF
>TRBV4-1|NA|TRBJ2-1|TRBD2
TGCGCCAGCAGCGCTCGACTAGCGGGGGGGCCGCATAATGAGCAGTTCTTC
CASSARLAGGPHNEQFF
>TRBV5-1|NA|TRBJ1-2|NA
TGCGCCAGCAGCTTTAGCTTCAACTATGGCTACACCTTC
CASSFSFNYGYTF